Listed below are T cell receptor beta chains from one sample, sequenced in a study of blood T cell repertoires in COVID-19. The protocol was immunoSEQ multiplex PCR, while the TCRdb copy is restricted to in-frame clones and leaves out a portion. The repertoire holds tens of thousands of clones, with roughly nine tenths as singletons. Sequenced input: peripheral blood. Every receptor here comes from a woman aged 45-65 years with active COVID-19. The CDR3 runs from the conserved cysteine through the conserved F or W. The D gene is left open where the match is weak. Expanded clones are given a class, and other clones once, few, many or no size at all.

TRBV5-4	-	-	TRBJ1-5	CASSLAGGNQPQHF	TGTGCCAGCAGCTTGGCCGGCGGTAATCAGCCCCAGCATTTT
TRBV5-6	-	-	TRBJ2-5	CASSLGGGAYQETQYF	TGTGCCAGCAGCTTGGGCGGCGGGGCATACCAAGAGACCCAGTACTTC
TRBV19	-	TRBD1	TRBJ1-3	CASSPGQGYSGNTIYF	TGTGCCAGTAGCCCGGGACAGGGGTACTCTGGAAACACCATATATTTT
TRBV25-1	-	TRBD2	TRBJ2-2	CASSEASGSWTGELFF	TGTGCCAGCAGTGAAGCTAGCGGGAGTTGGACCGGGGAGCTGTTTTTT
TRBV3-1/TRBV3-2	-	-	TRBJ2-2	CASSQEFQSGELFF	TGTGCCAGCAGCCAAGAATTCCAGTCCGGGGAGCTGTTTTTT
TRBV6-2/TRBV6-3	-	-	TRBJ2-5	CASSYSSETQYF	TGTGCCAGCAGTTACTCGAGTGAGACCCAGTACTTC
TRBV12-3/TRBV12-4	-	-	TRBJ2-4	CASSPGDIQYF	TGTGCCAGCAGTCCCGGAGACATTCAGTACTTC
TRBV15	-	TRBD1	TRBJ2-1	CATSRAQGAAYNEQFF	TGTGCCACCAGCAGAGCACAGGGGGCCGCCTACAATGAGCAGTTCTTC
TRBV10-3	-	-	TRBJ2-2	CAIRPGETGELFF	TGTGCCATCAGACCGGGAGAGACCGGGGAGCTGTTTTTT
TRBV6-5	-	-	TRBJ1-2	CASSWKGVLGYTF	TGTGCCAGCAGTTGGAAAGGGGTACTTGGCTACACCTTC
TRBV5-1	-	-	TRBJ2-7	CASSSDSLTTYEQYF	TGCGCCAGCAGCTCGGACAGCTTAACTACCTACGAGCAGTACTTC
TRBV19	-	-	TRBJ2-3	CASSTGLGSTDTQYF	TGTGCCAGTAGTACGGGGTTAGGGAGCACAGATACGCAGTATTTT
TRBV5-1	-	-	TRBJ2-2	CASSLVFRGSGELFF	TGCGCCAGCAGCCTGGTATTTCGGGGATCCGGGGAGCTGTTTTTT
TRBV5-1	-	TRBD2	TRBJ2-1	CASRSLPRLAGALGTYNEQFF	TGCGCCAGCAGGTCTTTACCTAGACTAGCGGGAGCATTGGGGACCTACAATGAGCAGTTCTTC
TRBV7-9	-	TRBD1	TRBJ2-2	CASSSTPGQGPGELFF	TGTGCCAGCAGCTCCACACCGGGACAGGGACCCGGGGAGCTGTTTTTT
TRBV12-3/TRBV12-4	few	-	TRBJ2-7	CASSPGHRYEQYF	TGTGCCAGCAGCCCTGGGCACCGTTACGAGCAGTACTTC
TRBV2	-	-	TRBJ2-4	CASRNQGEENIQYF	TGTGCCAGCAGAAATCAGGGGGAGGAAAACATTCAGTACTTC
TRBV29-1	-	-	TRBJ2-3	CSAPGGPSSDTQYF	TGCAGCGCCCCGGGGGGCCCTAGCTCAGATACGCAGTATTTT
TRBV6-1	-	-	TRBJ1-5	CASSEARGAQHF	TGTGCCAGCAGTGAAGCTCGGGGAGCCCAGCATTTT
TRBV7-9	-	-	TRBJ2-3	CASSLVSLGDTQYF	TGTGCCAGCAGCTTAGTCTCTCTAGGAGATACGCAGTATTTT
TRBV5-5	-	TRBD2	TRBJ2-7	CASSRSPGGTYEQYF	TGTGCCAGCAGCCGGTCTCCCGGGGGGACTTACGAGCAGTACTTC
TRBV7-3	-	TRBD1	TRBJ1-1	CASSLQGAMNTEAFF	TGTGCCAGCAGCTTACAGGGGGCGATGAACACTGAAGCTTTCTTT
TRBV10-1	-	TRBD1	TRBJ2-7	CANRTGGFGEQYF	TGCGCCAACCGGACAGGGGGCTTCGGGGAGCAGTACTTC
TRBV9	few	-	TRBJ2-7	CASSGQGYEQYF	TGTGCCAGCAGCGGCCAGGGTTACGAGCAGTACTTC
TRBV6-4	-	-	TRBJ1-1	CASSRHPRDTEAFF	TGTGCCAGCAGTCGACACCCCAGGGACACTGAAGCTTTCTTT
TRBV7-2	-	TRBD2	TRBJ2-3	CASSLGLAGWSDTQYF	TGTGCCAGCAGCCTCGGACTAGCGGGGTGGTCGGATACGCAGTATTTT
TRBV19	-	-	TRBJ2-7	CASSIGQGALREQYF	TGTGCCAGTAGTATAGGACAAGGGGCGCTGAGGGAGCAGTACTTC
TRBV11-2	-	TRBD2	TRBJ2-7	CASSLASGEGSGFPYEQYF	TGTGCCAGCAGCTTAGCTTCGGGGGAGGGTAGCGGGTTCCCTTACGAGCAGTACTTC
TRBV6-6	-	-	TRBJ2-5	CASERSTQETQYF	TGTGCCAGCGAGCGCTCAACTCAAGAGACCCAGTACTTC
TRBV27	-	TRBD1	TRBJ2-7	CASSYRGLTYEQYF	TGTGCCAGCAGTTACAGGGGGCTAACCTACGAGCAGTACTTC
TRBV27	-	-	TRBJ1-4	CASKAGTNEKLFF	TGTGCCAGCAAGGCGGGTACTAATGAAAAACTGTTTTTT
TRBV28	-	-	TRBJ1-5	CASQTALGQPQHF	TGTGCCAGCCAAACTGCTCTCGGTCAGCCCCAGCATTTT
TRBV10-1	-	-	TRBJ2-7	CASGVREQYF	TGCGCCTCCGGTGTCCGCGAGCAGTACTTC
TRBV9	-	TRBD2	TRBJ2-7	CASSASGTSGFYEQYF	TGTGCCAGCAGCGCCTCCGGGACTAGCGGTTTTTACGAGCAGTACTTC
TRBV27	-	-	TRBJ2-7	CASSSRGGSSYEQYF	TGTGCCAGCAGTTCTAGGGGGGGAAGCTCCTACGAGCAGTACTTC